This T cell receptor (beta chain) was documented in a study of glioma-infiltrating T cells. Regarding the study as a whole: Above-expected tissue-blood divergence occurred in all gliomas, most in low-grade ones.

This clonotype has ten or more counts. Its antigen is undetermined. TCR alpha and beta CDR3 regions were amplified from RNA using iRepertoire nested multiplex PCR. TCRdb analysed the multiplex PCR reads with MiXCR anew, one entry per CDR3 protein. The sample contains about 190,000 distinct CDR3 sequences, roughly 32% of which appear only once. The germline V gene encodes CDR1 SNHLY and CDR2 FYNNEI. CDR3 length: 14 amino acids. Trimming cost V 6 bases and J 1 base, with 10 bases left between them. The specimen was glioma tissue, nonneoplastic brain tissue, or PBMCs (not recorded which). The chain links TRBV2 to TRBJ2-1; a weak D match, TRBD1 (5 bases). The clonotype originates from a human donor with low-grade glioma or glioblastoma, undergoing nonglioma brain surgery, or in good health (not recorded which). The CDR3 here is CASRTGLSYNEQFF. The DNA for the CDR3 is TGTGCCAGCAGAACAGGTCTTTCCTACAATGAGCAGTTCTTC.